These T cell receptor beta chains were read from a single sample in a study of cytomegalovirus exposure and HLA in healthy donors. Only in-frame clones appear in the TCRdb table, and some are missing; sequencing was by immunoSEQ multiplex PCR. The profile shows about 150,000 clones, about 76% of them singletons. The sample taken for sequencing was PBMCs. Receptors were obtained from a woman younger than 35 in good health and CMV-seropositive. Both conserved end residues are part of each CDR3. The D gene is left open where the match is weak. Size is stated for part of the rows, as once, few or many counts, or as a class when the clone is expanded.

cdr3_aa cdr3_nt clone_size cdr3_length j_call v_call d_call
CASARQGSYYGYTF TGTGCCAGCGCCCGACAGGGGAGTTACTATGGCTACACCTTC NA 14 TRBJ1-2 TRBV25-1 TRBD1
CASSSSTGSYNEQFF TGCGCCAGCAGCTCGTCGACAGGCTCCTACAATGAGCAGTTCTTC few 15 TRBJ2-1 TRBV5-1 NA
CASRPPSGAYNEQFF TGTGCCAGCAGGCCCCCTAGCGGGGCTTACAATGAGCAGTTCTTC few 15 TRBJ2-1 TRBV6-5 TRBD2
CASSLRGLAGGPGETQYF TGTGCCAGCAGCTTAAGGGGACTAGCGGGGGGGCCAGGGGAGACCCAGTACTTC NA 18 TRBJ2-5 TRBV7-3 TRBD2
CASSVETGGTEAFF TGTGCCAGCAGCGTAGAGACCGGCGGCACTGAAGCTTTCTTT NA 14 TRBJ1-1 TRBV9 NA
CASGGGPNSNQPQHF TGTGCCAGCGGGGGGGGTCCTAATAGCAATCAGCCCCAGCATTTT NA 15 TRBJ1-5 TRBV2 NA
CASSRTSDAYNEQFF TGCGCCAGCAGCCGGACTAGTGACGCCTACAATGAGCAGTTCTTC few 15 TRBJ2-1 TRBV5-1 TRBD2
CASSLGLASPDTQYF TGCGCCAGCAGCTTGGGACTAGCGTCCCCAGATACGCAGTATTTT NA 15 TRBJ2-3 TRBV5-1 TRBD2
CSVAGGASPRWGYTF TGCAGCGTTGCCGGAGGAGCGAGCCCCAGGTGGGGCTACACCTTC once 15 TRBJ1-2 TRBV29-1 NA
CASSVEGAGKGYTF TGTGCCAGCAGCGTAGAAGGGGCAGGGAAGGGCTACACCTTC NA 14 TRBJ1-2 TRBV9 NA
CASSPSSGQGNTEAFF TGTGCCAGCTCACCCTCTTCGGGACAGGGGAACACTGAAGCTTTCTTT NA 16 TRBJ1-1 TRBV18 TRBD1
CASSQGWDRGQRGGDTIYF TGTGCCAGCAGCCAGGGTTGGGACAGGGGGCAAAGAGGAGGGGACACCATATATTTT few 19 TRBJ1-3 TRBV4-2 TRBD1
CASTTVGGGGYTF TGTGCCAGTACCACGGTCGGGGGAGGGGGCTACACCTTC NA 13 TRBJ1-2 TRBV19 NA
CATSDLTYNEQFF TGTGCCACCTCGGACTTAACCTACAATGAGCAGTTCTTC NA 13 TRBJ2-1 TRBV10-3 NA
CASSQESSSGQPQHF TGCGCCAGCAGCCAAGAGTCGAGTTCGGGACAGCCCCAGCATTTT NA 15 TRBJ1-5 TRBV4-3 NA
CASSLGLTGAHEQYF TGTGCCAGCAGCTTAGGCCTGACAGGGGCCCACGAGCAGTACTTC NA 15 TRBJ2-7 TRBV11-3 TRBD1
CASSFSTGGSEQYF TGTGCCAGCAGTTTTAGTACAGGGGGGAGCGAGCAGTACTTC NA 14 TRBJ2-7 TRBV27 TRBD1
CASSTGTSGGDEQFF TGTGCCAGCAGTACCGGGACTAGCGGGGGAGATGAGCAGTTCTTC few 15 TRBJ2-1 TRBV6-4 TRBD2
CASSAATGNTGELFF TGTGCCAGCAGCGCCGCCACAGGGAACACCGGGGAGCTGTTTTTT NA 15 TRBJ2-2 TRBV5-4 NA
CASSTGSLAGAYEQYF TGTGCCAGCAGCACGGGGAGCCTAGCGGGGGCCTACGAGCAGTACTTC few 16 TRBJ2-7 TRBV9 TRBD2
CASSLGQGAGGYTF TGTGCCAGCAGTCTAGGACAGGGGGCAGGTGGCTACACCTTC NA 14 TRBJ1-2 TRBV6-6 TRBD1
CASSLSSGGETQYF TGTGCCAGCAGCTTATCGAGCGGGGGGGAGACCCAGTACTTC NA 14 TRBJ2-5 TRBV5-6 TRBD2
CASSPGLGFSTDTQYF TGTGCCAGCAGCCCCGGACTAGGGTTCAGCACAGATACGCAGTATTTT NA 16 TRBJ2-3 TRBV13 TRBD2
CASTEGGTGEETQYF TGTGCCAGCACCGAGGGCGGCACAGGGGAAGAGACCCAGTACTTC NA 15 TRBJ2-5 TRBV6-1 TRBD1
CASSVGASAQYF TGTGCCAGCAGCGTAGGGGCGTCGGCGCAGTATTTT NA 12 TRBJ2-3 TRBV9 NA
CASSLVGGPNYGYTF TGTGCCAGCAGCTTAGTGGGGGGGCCTAACTATGGCTACACCTTC NA 15 TRBJ1-2 TRBV7-2 NA
CASSEAQGTVQETQYF TGTGCCAGCAGTGAAGCGCAGGGGACAGTACAGGAGACCCAGTACTTC NA 16 TRBJ2-5 TRBV6-1 TRBD1
CAIGVRAGSISYEQYF TGTGCCATCGGTGTGCGGGCGGGATCTATCTCCTACGAGCAGTACTTC NA 16 TRBJ2-7 TRBV10-3 NA
CASNPRPTGQAYNEQFF TGTGCCAGCAACCCCCGTCCCACGGGACAGGCCTACAATGAGCAGTTCTTC NA 17 TRBJ2-1 TRBV5-8 TRBD1
CASSPPPGYDNSPLHF TGTGCCAGCAGTCCTCCCCCGGGGTATGATAATTCACCCCTCCACTTT NA 16 TRBJ1-6 TRBV27 NA
CASNRFPGTEAFF TGTGCCAGTAACAGATTTCCGGGGACTGAAGCTTTCTTT NA 13 TRBJ1-1 TRBV9 NA
CASGLRGEDGNQPQHF TGTGCTAGTGGTTTACGGGGGGAGGATGGCAATCAGCCCCAGCATTTT few 16 TRBJ1-5 TRBV12-5 NA
CASSFLKDFAYEQYF TGTGCCAGCAGCTTTCTTAAGGACTTCGCCTACGAGCAGTACTTC NA 15 TRBJ2-7 TRBV5-6 NA
CASSLAPGGGVVNEQFF TGCGCCAGCAGCTTGGCCCCCGGTGGGGGGGTGGTCAATGAGCAGTTCTTC NA 17 TRBJ2-1 TRBV5-1 TRBD2
CASSLPYRQGPSTEAFF TGTGCCAGCAGCTTGCCCTATCGACAGGGCCCCAGCACTGAAGCTTTCTTT NA 17 TRBJ1-1 TRBV5-6 TRBD1
CAWSVNRNTEAFF TGTGCCTGGAGTGTTAACAGAAACACTGAAGCTTTCTTT NA 13 TRBJ1-1 TRBV30 NA
CASSLARAGELFF TGTGCCAGCAGCTTGGCGCGGGCCGGGGAGCTGTTTTTT NA 13 TRBJ2-2 TRBV5-8 NA
CSARTAGYTF TGCAGTGCTCGGACAGCCGGCTACACCTTC few 10 TRBJ1-2 TRBV20-1 NA
CASSLGLTEGKEQYF TGTGCCAGCAGCTTAGGTCTCACCGAGGGAAAGGAGCAGTACTTC NA 15 TRBJ2-7 TRBV7-9 NA
CASSLPRETQYF TGTGCCAGCAGCTTACCCCGGGAGACCCAGTACTTC NA 12 TRBJ2-5 TRBV7-2 NA
CASSLDRGGVSGANVLTF TGTGCCAGCAGCTTAGATCGGGGGGGGGTCTCTGGGGCCAACGTCCTGACTTTC NA 18 TRBJ2-6 TRBV11-2 TRBD2
CASSLSGETYNSPLHF TGTGCCAGCAGCTTGTCGGGGGAAACCTATAATTCACCCCTCCACTTT NA 16 TRBJ1-6 TRBV7-8 NA
CASSITRQETQYF TGTGCCAGTAGTATAACTAGACAAGAGACCCAGTACTTC NA 13 TRBJ2-5 TRBV19 NA
CASSLVWGKDTQYF TGTGCCAGCAGCTTGGTCTGGGGCAAAGATACGCAGTATTTT NA 14 TRBJ2-3 TRBV7-2 NA
CASSLVIHGSPLHF TGTGCCAGCAGTTTGGTAATTCACGGGTCACCCCTCCACTTT NA 14 TRBJ1-6 TRBV6-5 NA
CAISETGQLPNEKLFF TGTGCCATCAGTGAGACCGGACAGCTCCCTAATGAAAAACTGTTTTTT NA 16 TRBJ1-4 TRBV10-3 NA
CASSLAADRGPYNEQFF TGTGCCAGCAGCTTAGCTGCAGACAGGGGACCCTACAATGAGCAGTTCTTC NA 17 TRBJ2-1 TRBV7-9 TRBD1
CASSPEVSNEKLFF TGCGCCAGCAGCCCTGAGGTATCTAATGAAAAACTGTTTTTT NA 14 TRBJ1-4 TRBV4-3 NA
CASSLRGGLGWDGYTF TGCGCCAGCAGCTTGAGGGGGGGACTCGGCTGGGATGGCTACACCTTC NA 16 TRBJ1-2 TRBV5-1 NA
CASSSTGGGGYGYTF TGCGCCAGCAGCTCTACAGGGGGCGGTGGCTATGGCTACACCTTC NA 15 TRBJ1-2 TRBV5-1 TRBD1
CASSVGPGKTPDQYF TGTGCCAGCAGCGTAGGTCCAGGCAAGACCCCGGACCAGTACTTC NA 15 TRBJ2-5 TRBV9 NA
CAWSVGAASNYGYTF TGTGCCTGGAGTGTTGGGGCGGCTTCTAACTATGGCTACACCTTC NA 15 TRBJ1-2 TRBV30 NA
CASSSGNTQYF TGTGCCAGCAGTTCCGGGAATACGCAGTATTTT few 11 TRBJ2-3 TRBV27 NA
CASSLSGTGPYEQYF TGTGCCAGCAGTTTATCTGGGACAGGGCCCTACGAGCAGTACTTC NA 15 TRBJ2-7 TRBV28 TRBD1
CASSLVGVIGTDTQYF TGTGCCAGCAGCTTAGTAGGGGTTATCGGCACAGATACGCAGTATTTT NA 16 TRBJ2-3 TRBV7-9 NA